This T cell receptor (beta chain) is from a study of blood T cells in healthy people across ages. Alongside a J-beta primer mix, a sample-barcoded 5' primer served in a second PCR lasting about 7 to 12 cycles. Every cDNA molecule bore a tag from a template-switch adaptor containing 12 random nucleotides. TCRdb processed the 5' RACE reads anew with MiXCR; each CDR3 protein has one entry. The data hold 700,000 to 1,000,000 distinct CDR3 sequences, with 40% to 50% observed a single time. Whole-study findings and limits: Observed TCR beta diversity per million T cells went down as age went up. This fall followed a roughly linear course with age. Changes seen in expanded clonotypes were possibly confounded by donor CMV status left unknown. PBMCs that were unsorted prevented a conclusive naive versus antigen-experienced comparison.

This clonotype was detected once. Its antigen is unidentified. A much larger clonotype is one base distant, so this may be a read error. Looked up from germline, CDR1 is WSHSY and CDR2 is SAAADI. There are 13 residues in the CDR3. V usage is TRBV10-2 and J usage is TRBJ1-6, with TRBD1 matching 7 bases. The receptor comes from a man in his fifties or sixties in good health. The sample was blood. CDR3 DNA sequence: TGCACCAGCAGTGGGACAGATAATTCACCCCTCCACTTT. Protein product: CTSSGTDNSPLHF.